This T cell receptor beta chain was captured by sequencing in a study of lymphopenia after photon versus proton radiotherapy. The CDR3 sequence is 13 residues long. Germline CDR1 reads SGHTA; CDR2 reads FQGNSA. V was pared by 5 bases and J by 3 bases, with 8 bases between. This clone came up once. Sequencing used immunoSEQ multiplex PCR; TCRdb keeps in-frame clones, though not all of them. The data show about 61,000 clones, around 88% seen once. This receptor was taken from a middle-aged man with gastric cancer. Sequenced here: peripheral blood, sampled from a patient treated with photon-based radiotherapy. The V gene is TRBV7-2, the J gene TRBJ2-1; either TRBD1 or TRBD2 may supply D (5 bases each). CDR3 amino acids: CASSRDHYNEQFF. DNA of the CDR3: TGTGCCAGCAGCCGGGACCACTACAATGAGCAGTTCTTC.